The sequence of this T cell receptor beta chain was determined in a study of T-cell reconstitution after alpha-beta-depleted transplantation in children. During its preparation, the TCRbeta library received unique molecular identifiers. One entry per CDR3 protein results from TCRdb running MiXCR on the PCR reads. The data show around 600,000 distinct CDR3 sequences, roughly 17% seen once. Germline assignment: CDR1 SGHRS and CDR2 YFSETQ. The CDR3 is 14 residues long. V trimming: 4 bases; J trimming: 2 bases; junction bases outside the gene matches: 5. This clonotype was detected ten times or more. Sequencing was performed on PBMCs from the stem cell graft donor, taken from the stem cell graft. The J gene is TRBJ1-2, the V gene TRBV5-1; 7 bases are shared with TRBD1. This clonotype was sampled from a human donor who donated a stem cell graft to a child with acute myeloid leukemia. CDR3 sequence (DNA): TGCGCCAGCAGCCTGGAGGGGGCGAACTATGGCTACACCTTC. Amino acids: CASSLEGANYGYTF.